This T cell receptor beta chain was identified in a study of long-term antiretroviral therapy in people with HIV. Overall study context: Specimens dating back about a decade before the 2015 immediate-ART recommendation are the oldest included. Whole-study results and caveats: Diversity rose after ART but stayed below transplant donor controls.

With survey level as its setting, the immunoSEQ assay was v3.0. Sequencing was performed with immunoSEQ multiplex PCR; in TCRdb, only in-frame clones are kept and a portion is missing. The sample shows 30,000 to 40,000 clones, roughly 74% of them seen only once. Researchers secured at least one pre-ART and at least two post-ART PBMC samples from each donor. Of note for this clone: Its antigen is unknown.

CDR1 and CDR2 (germline): SGHAT, FQDESV (reference sequence). The CDR3 has 14 residues. V lost 2 bases to trimming and J lost 6 bases, with 14 bases between them. The sequence came from a man aged 50 or older with HIV. This chain links TRBV11-1 with TRBJ2-7; D gene uncertain. The sequenced sample was unsorted PBMCs, obtained 3 years after starting antiretroviral therapy. CDR3 DNA: TGTGCCAGCAGCTTAAGCTTGAGTAACCGCGAGCAGTACTTC. It yields the protein CASSLSLSNREQYF.